These 16 T cell receptor beta chains share one sample of origin, sequenced in a study of blood T cells in healthy people across ages. Primed by a sample-barcoded 5' primer and a J-beta primer mix, a second PCR proceeded for about 7 to 12 cycles. TCRdb redid the calling of the 5' RACE reads with MiXCR, one entry per CDR3 protein. The sample lists 800,000 to 950,000 distinct CDR3 sequences, roughly 52% occurring once. Sequences were obtained from blood. The source is a man younger than 45 in good health.

Only a few counts were recorded for this clonotype. The chain has TRBV3-1 and TRBJ2-7, with 13 bases aligning to TRBD2. The J segment lost 5 bases and the V segment lost 6 bases, leaving 4 bases of the junction unmatched. Per germline, CDR1 LGHDT and CDR2 YNNKEL (reference sequence). The CDR3 extends over 14 amino acids. CDR3 sequence reads: CASSRTSGGDEQYF. The CDR3 DNA sequence: TGTGCCAGCAGTCGTACTAGCGGGGGGGACGAGCAGTACTTC.

This clonotype was detected a few times. The CDR3 DNA reads as TGTGCCAGCAGTACGACAACCTCTGGGGCCAACGTCCTGACTTTC. Translated: CASSTTTSGANVLTF. V gene TRBV27 combines with J gene TRBJ2-6, with no clear D. Germline V lookup: CDR1 MNHEY, CDR2 SMNVEV (reference sequence). Deletions cut 5 bases from V and 0 bases from J, with 8 bases between. This CDR3 has 15 amino acids.

This clonotype was picked up a small number of times. The genes are TRBV6-1 and TRBJ2-7; D may be TRBD1 (6 bases). The CDR3 contains 13 residues. With 7 bases removed from V and 0 bases from J, the gap between germline ends came to 10 bases. CDR1 is MNHNS, CDR2 SASEGT, per germline. DNA of the CDR3: TGTGCCAGCAACGACAGGAGCTCCTACGAGCAGTACTTC. Its translation: CASNDRSSYEQYF.

V usage is TRBV4-2 and J usage is TRBJ2-1, with a weak D call TRBD1 (6 bases). CDR3 size: 15 residues. V was trimmed by 0 bases and J by 6 bases, leaving 12 bases between them. Germline loops: CDR1 LGHNA, CDR2 YNFKEQ. CDR3 protein: CASSQDGLGGNEQFF. CDR3 nucleotide sequence: TGTGCCAGCAGCCAAGATGGTTTAGGGGGCAATGAGCAGTTCTTC.

The chain uses TRBV7-2 and TRBJ2-3; 8 bases are a match to TRBD2. Per the germline V gene, CDR1 is SGHTA and CDR2 is FQGNSA. This CDR3 contains 15 residues. Unmatched junction bases numbered 12, after V lost 2 bases and J lost 11 bases. The CDR3 here is CASSLKTSAGFVQYF. The CDR3 DNA follows: TGTGCCAGCAGCTTAAAGACTAGCGCGGGGTTTGTGCAGTATTTT.

There are many counts of this clonotype. The rearrangement joins TRBV7-2 to TRBJ1-2; D is unclear. Germline V gene lookup returns CDR1 SGHTA and CDR2 FQGNSA. V lost 1 base, J lost 0 bases, and 6 bases lay in between. The CDR3 covers 14 residues. The chain's CDR3 is CASSLGIPNYGYTF. Here the CDR3 DNA reads TGTGCCAGCAGCTTAGGGATCCCTAACTATGGCTACACCTTC.

This clonotype was counted only a few times. The chain couples TRBV24-1 to TRBJ2-3; D might be TRBD2 (5 bases). Germline CDR1 KGHDR, CDR2 SFDVKD. Trimming removed 7 bases from V and 2 bases from J, with 9 bases in between. This CDR3 is 13 amino acids long. The CDR3: CATRRGSTDTQYF. The CDR3 DNA reads TGTGCCACCAGGCGAGGGTCCACAGATACGCAGTATTTT.

This clonotype was seen more than once but under ten times. V gene TRBV20-1 combines with J gene TRBJ2-3, with TRBD2 identical over 9 bases. V shed 5 bases and J 1 base; nucleotides not matched to a gene: 4. CDR3 size: 14 residues. The germline V gene encodes CDR1 DFQATT and CDR2 SNEGSKA (reference sequence). The CDR3 here is CSALAGDRTDTQYF. The CDR3 coding sequence is TGCAGTGCTTTAGCGGGGGATCGCACAGATACGCAGTATTTT.

This clonotype was seen a handful of times. This chain links TRBV12-3 or TRBV12-4 with TRBJ1-2; no clear D gene. V dropped 1 base and J dropped 2 bases, with 11 bases sitting between them. This CDR3 comprises 15 residues. For the CDR3, the DNA is TGTGCCAGCAGTTTAGGAACAGCGAAGAACTATGGCTACACCTTC. It yields the protein CASSLGTAKNYGYTF.

V gene TRBV20-1 combines with J gene TRBJ2-7, with 9 nucleotides matching TRBD2. Trimming cost V 7 bases and J 6 bases; bases outside gene matches: 7. CDR1 is DFQATT and CDR2 is SNEGSKA in the germline V gene (reference sequence). The CDR3 covers 12 residues. CDR3 coding DNA: TGCAGTGTCTCCGGGACTAGCTCCGAGCAGTACTTC. Translation: CSVSGTSSEQYF.

The chain combines TRBV25-1 with TRBJ1-1, with D hard to call. This CDR3 spans 15 amino acids. The ends were cut back, 3 bases at V and 4 bases at J, with 15 bases in the middle. Germline V CDR1 and CDR2: MGHDK, SYGVNS. CDR3: CASSESRLGGTEAFF. For the CDR3, the DNA is TGTGCCAGCAGTGAGTCCAGACTAGGAGGCACTGAAGCTTTCTTT.

This clonotype was found a few times. The chain recombines TRBV10-3 with TRBJ2-1; D might be TRBD1 (6 bases). Germline values: CDR1 ENHRY, CDR2 SYGVKD. This CDR3 spans 14 amino acids. Trimming left V 3 bases short and J 10 bases short, with 16 bases between. The CDR3 DNA reads as TGTGCCATCAGTGACCGAAACAGGGATTGGGAGCAGTTCTTC. Residues: CAISDRNRDWEQFF.

This clonotype came up a few times. This chain links TRBV3-1 with TRBJ2-7; D remains ambiguous. Per the germline V gene, CDR1 is LGHDT and CDR2 is YNNKEL (reference sequence). The V and J ends lost 1 base and 6 bases respectively, with 16 bases between them. The CDR3 is 15 residues long. The CDR3 coding sequence is TGTGCCAGCAGCCAAGGGGCATCGAAGGTAGTCGAGCAGTACTTC. Amino acid sequence: CASSQGASKVVEQYF.

V gene TRBV5-4 combines with J gene TRBJ2-3, with 9 bases lining up with TRBD2. Germline CDR1 is SGHNT and CDR2 is YYREEE (reference sequence). There are 17 residues in the CDR3. Germline trimming cut 1 base from V and 5 bases from J; bases unmatched to any gene: 11. CDR3: CASSLIPVSGGLDTQYF. CDR3 nucleotides: TGTGCCAGCAGCTTGATTCCTGTCAGCGGGGGGCTAGATACGCAGTATTTT.

In this sample, this clonotype turned up many times. The V call is TRBV6-2 or TRBV6-3, the J call TRBJ2-1; D remains ambiguous. Germline CDR1 and CDR2: MNHEY and SVGEGT. V lost 6 bases and J lost 6, with 12 bases in between. The CDR3 extends over 13 amino acids. The CDR3 region has the DNA TGTGCCAGCAGCGGCAGGACCCCCAATGAGCAGTTCTTC. Residues: CASSGRTPNEQFF.

The J gene is TRBJ2-1, the V gene TRBV7-8; D not resolved. V was shortened by 0 bases and J by 4 bases, with 7 bases between the two germline ends. Germline V gives CDR1 SGHVS, CDR2 FQNEAQ. The CDR3 is 14 residues long. The CDR3 nucleotides are TGTGCCAGCAGCTTAGCGACACTATACAATGAGCAGTTCTTC. Its protein is CASSLATLYNEQFF.